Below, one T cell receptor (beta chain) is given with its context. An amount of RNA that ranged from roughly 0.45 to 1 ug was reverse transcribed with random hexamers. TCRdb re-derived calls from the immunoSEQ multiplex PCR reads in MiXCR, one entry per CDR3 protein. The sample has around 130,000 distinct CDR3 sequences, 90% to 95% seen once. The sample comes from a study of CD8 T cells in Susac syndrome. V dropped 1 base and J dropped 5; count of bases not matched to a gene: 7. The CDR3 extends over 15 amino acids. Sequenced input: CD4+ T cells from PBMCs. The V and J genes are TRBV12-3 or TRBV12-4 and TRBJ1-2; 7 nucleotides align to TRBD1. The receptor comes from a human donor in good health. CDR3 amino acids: CASSLGGRGGYGYTF. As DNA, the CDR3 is TGTGCCAGCAGTTTAGGTGGCAGGGGGGGATATGGCTACACCTTC.